The 9 T cell receptor beta chains below come from one sample, sequenced in a study of OX40 agonist ivuxolimab in advanced cancers. Profiled with immunoSEQ multiplex PCR; TCRdb holds only in-frame clones, not every one. The data contain 85,000 to 100,000 clones, 94% of them singletons. The material sequenced was CD4+ or CD8+ T cells sorted from blood, taken in a trial of the OX40 agonist ivuxolimab. The source is an adult with an advanced solid tumor such as melanoma, head and neck, liver or kidney cancer.

This clone was observed once. This chain joins TRBV28 and TRBJ1-4; 8 nucleotides line up with TRBD1. The ends lost 6 bases at V and 10 bases at J; junction bases unmatched: 16. Germline V gene sequence: CDR1 MDHEN, CDR2 SYDVKM. The CDR3 has 16 residues. The CDR3 DNA reads as TGTGCCAGCAGCCCAACCACCGGGACAGGACTGGCAAAACTGTTTTTT. As protein: CASSPTTGTGLAKLFF.

V usage is TRBV5-1 and J usage is TRBJ1-2, with 9 nucleotides matching TRBD1. V shed 3 bases and J 8 bases; nucleotides not matched to a gene: 11. The CDR3 is 15 amino acids. Germline CDR1 reads SGHRS; CDR2 reads YFSETQ. CDR3 in amino acids: CASSWEQGAQYGYTF. CDR3 DNA sequence: TGCGCCAGCAGCTGGGAACAGGGGGCACAATACGGCTACACCTTC.

The rearrangement uses TRBV4-2 and TRBJ2-5; D may correspond to TRBD1 or TRBD2 (5 bases each). Looked up from germline, CDR1 is LGHNA and CDR2 is YNFKEQ. V was shortened by 1 base and J by 1 base, with 16 bases between the two germline ends. This CDR3 has 17 amino acids. This CDR3 reads CASSQGIIGASQETQYF. Here the CDR3 DNA reads TGTGCCAGCAGCCAAGGGATCATCGGGGCCTCCCAAGAGACCCAGTACTTC.

The rearrangement links TRBV15 to TRBJ1-1; no definite D call. The CDR3 runs to 12 residues. Trimming pared 8 bases from V and 2 bases from J, leaving 9 bases between. Germline V gene data show CDR1 as LNHNV and CDR2 as YYDKDF (reference sequence). This chain's CDR3 is CATSRTNTEAFF. CDR3 bases: TGTGCCACCTCGCGGACTAACACTGAAGCTTTCTTT.

The genes are TRBV9 and TRBJ2-7, with D possibly matching TRBD2 (5 bases). Germline-derived CDR1 and CDR2 are SGDLS and YYNGEE. Deletions cut 4 bases from V and 5 bases from J, with 16 bases between. This CDR3 region has 14 residues. CDR3 coding DNA: TGTGCCAGCAGCCCCGGGGATTTGAACAACGAGCAGTACTTC. This encodes CASSPGDLNNEQYF.

The chain combines TRBV5-5 with TRBJ2-3, with D maybe TRBD1 (6 bases). The CDR3 extends over 16 amino acids. The V gene's germline CDR1 is SGHKS and CDR2 YYEKEE (reference sequence). Trimming cost V 1 base and J 2 bases, with 14 bases left between them. The CDR3 DNA is TGTGCCAGCAGCTTGCCGCGGCAGGGGTCCACAGATACGCAGTATTTT. It codes for CASSLPRQGSTDTQYF.

The chain combines TRBV6-5 with TRBJ2-2, with D possibly TRBD1 on 6 matching bases. CDR1 is MNHEY and CDR2 is SVGAGI in the germline V gene. Trimming shortened V by 6 bases and J by 3 bases, and 14 bases separated the two germline ends. The CDR3 has 15 amino acids. DNA of the CDR3: TGTGCCAGCAGAACCGACAGGAGGTACACCGGGGAGCTGTTTTTT. It translates to CASRTDRRYTGELFF.

The J gene is TRBJ1-2, the V gene TRBV10-3; D is undetermined. Germline V gene data show CDR1 as ENHRY and CDR2 as SYGVKD. The V gene lost 8 bases and the J gene lost 0 bases, with 4 bases spanning the gap. The CDR3 runs to 11 residues. The CDR3 DNA sequence: TGTGCCATCGCAACTAACTATGGCTACACCTTC. It encodes CAIATNYGYTF.

V is TRBV20-1 and J is TRBJ1-2, with D unclear. V dropped 8 bases and J dropped 4 bases, with 11 bases sitting between them. The CDR3 loop spans 11 amino acids. CDR1 is DFQATT and CDR2 is SNEGSKA in the germline V gene (reference sequence). This CDR3 is CSSTDGYGYTF. The CDR3 DNA reads as TGCAGTTCTACGGACGGCTATGGCTACACCTTC.